Each of the 16 T cell receptor beta chains below was sequenced from the same sample in a study of blood T cell repertoires in COVID-19 (TCRdb year 2020). The library came from the immunoSEQ multiplex PCR assay. TCRdb stores this immuneACCESS table with in-frame sequences only. Part of the clones is absent; in the studies checked, under half of the shortfall reflects unresolved V genes, and no reason is known for the rest. Across this sample there are tens of thousands of clones, with about 88% seen only once. Roughly a fifth of the sample rests with the top ten. The sample taken for sequencing was peripheral blood. These receptor sequences come from a human donor in a cohort sampled during active COVID-19.

The V gene is TRBV6-6, the J gene TRBJ1-3, with D unclear. CDR3 length equals 12 residues. Trimming left V 2 bases short and J 8 bases short, with 7 bases between. Germline V gene data show CDR1 as MNHNY and CDR2 as SVGAGI (reference sequence). CDR3 amino acids: CASSYELYTIYF. DNA of the CDR3: TGTGCCAGCAGTTACGAGTTGTACACCATATATTTT.

The chain is built from TRBV4-2 and TRBJ2-3; 11 positions agree with TRBD2. Germline V gene data show CDR1 as LGHNA and CDR2 as YNFKEQ. This CDR3 spans 16 amino acids. V gave up 6 bases and J gave up 0 bases; unmatched junction bases: 5. This CDR3 is CASSLAGGSSTDTQYF. The CDR3, as DNA: TGTGCCAGCAGTCTAGCGGGAGGCTCTAGCACAGATACGCAGTATTTT.

The chain has TRBV2 and TRBJ1-2; 9 bases agree with TRBD1. The length of the CDR3 is 12 residues. V lost 11 bases to trimming and J lost 5 bases; unmatched junction nucleotides: 6. Germline CDR1 reads SNHLY; CDR2 reads FYNNEI. The CDR3: CAGGQGRYGYTF. Here the CDR3 DNA reads TGTGCCGGCGGACAGGGGCGGTATGGCTACACCTTC.

The CDR3 here is CASSRAGGTNEKLFF. CDR3 nucleotides: TGTGCCAGCAGTCGAGCGGGGGGTACTAATGAAAAACTGTTTTTT. V usage is TRBV28 and J usage is TRBJ1-4; maybe TRBD1 (5 bases). The CDR3 loop spans 15 amino acids. Trimming left V 5 bases short and J 2 bases short, with 12 bases between. The germline V gene encodes CDR1 MDHEN and CDR2 SYDVKM. Complete variable domain (other parts from reference TRBV28 and TRBJ1-4): DVKVTQSSRYLVKRTGEKVFLECVQDMDHENMFWYRQDPGLGLRLIYFSYDVKMKEKGDIPEGYSVSREKKERFSLILESASTNQTSMYLCASSRAGGTNEKLFFGSGTQLSVL.

The rearrangement links TRBV5-1 to TRBJ2-1, with 8 bases matching TRBD2. Trimming at V came to 0 bases and at J to 4 bases, leaving 6 bases not matched to a gene. CDR1 and CDR2 (germline): SGHRS, YFSETQ. This CDR3 region has 16 residues. CDR3 loop: CASSLVGTSGYNEQFF. The DNA for the CDR3 is TGCGCCAGCAGCTTGGTAGGAACTAGCGGATACAATGAGCAGTTCTTC.

This sequence joins TRBV3-1 (or the pseudogene TRBV3-2) and TRBJ2-7; perhaps TRBD2 as D (6 bases). Germline values: CDR1 LGHDT, CDR2 YNNKEL (reference sequence). Trimming took 0 bases from V and 5 from J, leaving 14 bases between them. The CDR3 is made up of 15 amino acids. CDR3 residues: CASSQDPGAFDEQYF. DNA for the CDR3: TGTGCCAGCAGCCAAGATCCGGGAGCTTTCGACGAGCAGTACTTC.

The J gene is TRBJ1-2, the V gene TRBV9; D perhaps matches TRBD1 (6 bases). V lost 0 bases to trimming and J lost 4 bases, with 19 bases between them. The CDR3 spans 17 residues. Germline V CDR1 and CDR2: SGDLS, YYNGEE. CDR3 DNA: TGTGCCAGCAGCGTAGGCAGTTCCTTGGGGGCGAGCTATGGCTACACCTTC. Translating it yields CASSVGSSLGASYGYTF. Full variable domain (remainder filled in from reference TRBV9 and TRBJ1-2): DSGVTQTPKHLITATGQRVTLRCSPRSGDLSVYWYQQSLDQGLQFLIQYYNGEERAKGNILERFSAQQFPDLHSELNLSSLELGDSALYFCASSVGSSLGASYGYTFGSGTRLTVV.

The chain combines TRBV5-1 with TRBJ2-7, with 9 bases lining up with TRBD1. V shed 0 bases, J shed 3 bases, and the junction held 7 bases outside the gene matches. Germline V gene sequence: CDR1 SGHRS, CDR2 YFSETQ. The CDR3 has 16 residues. The CDR3 DNA follows: TGCGCCAGCAGCTTGGGGGGGACAGGGATTTACTACGAGCAGTACTTC. Translated, it gives CASSLGGTGIYYEQYF.

This chain uses TRBV4-1 with TRBJ1-1, with TRBD1 as a possible D gene (5 bases). From germline, CDR1 is MGHRA and CDR2 YSYEKL. This CDR3 is built from 16 residues. Trimming took off 1 base at V and 0 bases at J, with 12 bases between the two ends. The CDR3 reads CASSQAPGVMNTEAFF. CDR3 DNA sequence: TGCGCCAGCAGCCAAGCTCCGGGGGTGATGAACACTGAAGCTTTCTTT.

The rearrangement uses TRBV10-2 and TRBJ1-4, with D maybe TRBD1 (5 bases). The CDR3 totals 13 residues. Per germline, CDR1 WSHSY and CDR2 SAAADI. Trimming shortened V by 4 bases and J by 7 bases, and 10 bases separated the two germline ends. The CDR3 sequence is CASSVTRGEKLFF. The CDR3 DNA reads as TGCGCCAGCAGTGTGACAAGGGGTGAAAAACTGTTTTTT.

This chain joins TRBV7-2 and TRBJ2-5, with 8 bases aligning to TRBD2. V was clipped by 0 bases and J by 14 bases; unmatched bases: 8. The CDR3 has 13 amino acids. CDR1 is SGHTA, CDR2 FQGNSA, per germline. CDR3 sequence reads: CASSLAGSGTSYF. The CDR3 bases are TGTGCCAGCAGCTTAGCGGGTAGCGGGACCTCTTACTTC.

DNA for the CDR3: TGTGCCAGCAGTCCCCGAAGCGGGGTTTCCTACGAGCAGTACTTC. It encodes CASSPRSGVSYEQYF. V and J are TRBV6-2 or TRBV6-3 and TRBJ2-7; 7 positions agree with TRBD2. Unmatched junction bases numbered 8, after V lost 5 bases and J lost 1 base. The germline V gene encodes CDR1 MNHEY and CDR2 SVGEGT. The CDR3 consists of 15 residues.

This clone was seen once. This chain uses TRBV6-6 with TRBJ2-2, with 7 bases aligning to TRBD2. This CDR3 contains 15 residues. Germline lookup yields CDR1 MNHNY and CDR2 SVGAGI (reference sequence). Trimming took 2 bases from V and 2 from J; bases not matched to a gene: 2. The CDR3 DNA is TGTGCCAGCAGTTACGCGGGAGCAAACACCGGGGAGCTGTTTTTT. Its translation is CASSYAGANTGELFF.

J is TRBJ2-2 and V is TRBV18; 10 bases are a match to TRBD2. V lost 0 bases to trimming and J lost 5 bases; unmatched junction nucleotides: 3. The CDR3 extends over 16 amino acids. The germline gives CDR1 KGHSH, CDR2 LQKENI. CDR3 loop: CASSPPRTSGTGELFF. In DNA form, the CDR3 reads TGTGCCAGCTCACCACCTAGGACTAGCGGTACCGGGGAGCTGTTTTTT.

V is TRBV27 and J is TRBJ2-3; 8 bases agree with TRBD2. The J segment lost 7 bases and the V segment lost 6 bases, leaving 9 bases of the junction unmatched. Per germline, CDR1 MNHEY and CDR2 SMNVEV (reference sequence). This CDR3 has 14 residues. Written as DNA, the CDR3 is TGTGCCAGCAGAAAGAGCGGGAGTGCGTATACGCAGTATTTT. It specifies CASRKSGSAYTQYF.

V and J are TRBV5-4 and TRBJ2-7, with TRBD2 identical over 8 bases. CDR3 length equals 14 residues. After removal of 4 bases from V and 5 bases from J, the junction contained 8 bases not matched to a gene. The germline gives CDR1 SGHNT, CDR2 YYREEE (reference sequence). CDR3 protein: CASSPAGGVHEQYF. For the CDR3, the DNA is TGTGCCAGCAGCCCGGCGGGAGGCGTCCACGAGCAGTACTTC. The full variable domain, with the rest looked up from reference TRBV5-4 and TRBJ2-7, is ETGVTQSPTHLIKTRGQQVTLRCSSQSGHNTVSWYQQALGQGPQFIFQYYREEENGRGNFPPRFSGLQFPNYSSELNVNALELDDSALYLCASSPAGGVHEQYFGPGTRLTVT.